This T cell receptor beta chain was retrieved from a study of technical replicates of blood from several donors. Trimming removed 1 base from V and 4 bases from J; junction bases left unmatched: 1. The germline CDR1 and CDR2 sequences are SEHNR and FQNEAQ (reference sequence). The CDR3 is 14 amino acids. Sequencing used immunoSEQ multiplex PCR; TCRdb keeps in-frame clones, though not all of them. The top ten hold approximately 5% of the sample, which has tens of thousands of clones, 90% to 95% seen once. As regards this clone: Other DNA sequences from this sample encode an identical CDR3 as well.

The TCR comes from a human donor in good health. Some clones in this sample may be carry-over from other donors' samples. This chain joins TRBV7-9 and TRBJ2-3, with 8 bases fitting TRBD1. Sample: PBMCs. The CDR3 sequence: CASSLGQGSDTQYF. The DNA of the CDR3 is TGTGCCAGCAGCTTAGGACAGGGGTCAGATACGCAGTATTTT.